These 30 T cell receptor beta chains came from one sample sequenced in a study of shared clonotypes between healthy human individuals. This table comes from immunoSEQ multiplex PCR, and its TCRdb copy is limited to in-frame clones, with some not included. The sample holds nearly 2 million clones, about 95% seen once. CD45RO-negative, CCR7-positively selected cells formed the naive CD8 fraction, excluding terminally differentiated effector memory CD45RA+ cells. Sequencing was carried out using naive CD8+ T cells sorted from blood. These receptors were collected from a man aged 18 to 35 in good health.

The V and J genes are TRBV19 and TRBJ2-3; TRBD1 matches at 10 bases. J lost 5 bases, V lost 3 bases, and 5 bases had no gene match. Looked up from germline, CDR1 is LNHDA and CDR2 is SQIVND (reference sequence). CDR3 length: 15 residues. This CDR3 is CASSIMGQGIDTQYF. CDR3 nucleotide sequence: TGTGCCAGTAGTATTATGGGACAGGGGATAGATACGCAGTATTTT.

This CDR3 is CASSPPRRATNSPLHF. CDR3 sequence (DNA): TGTGCCAGCAGCCCCCCGCGAAGGGCCACTAATTCACCCCTCCACTTT. The genes are TRBV7-2 and TRBJ1-6, with unresolved D. This CDR3 region has 16 residues. The germline gives CDR1 SGHTA, CDR2 FQGNSA. V was trimmed by 5 bases and J by 6 bases, leaving 17 bases between them.

Points on this clone: The same CDR3 also results from other DNA sequences found in this sample. The rearrangement links TRBV27 to TRBJ2-7; D uncertain. The CDR3 has 13 residues. Looked up from germline, CDR1 is MNHEY and CDR2 is SMNVEV (reference sequence). V was pared by 6 bases and J by 3 bases, with 12 bases between. The CDR3 sequence is CASSPGQIYEQYF. The CDR3 DNA reads TGTGCCAGCAGCCCGGGCCAAATCTACGAGCAGTACTTC.

The rearrangement joins TRBV20-1 to TRBJ1-2, with no clear D. The CDR3 loop spans 11 amino acids. Germline loops: CDR1 DFQATT, CDR2 SNEGSKA (reference sequence). Trimming cost V 5 bases and J 8 bases, with 12 bases left between them. Here the CDR3 DNA reads TGCAGTGCTCTCGGCGAACGAGGCTACACCTTC. It is translated as CSALGERGYTF.

The chain recombines TRBV28 with TRBJ2-7; the match to TRBD1 covers 8 bases. This CDR3 is built from 14 residues. With V trimmed by 5 bases and J by 3 bases, 6 bases remained unmatched. Germline lookup yields CDR1 MDHEN and CDR2 SYDVKM. The CDR3: CASSQGAIFYEQYF. The CDR3 region has the DNA TGTGCCAGCAGTCAGGGGGCGATTTTCTACGAGCAGTACTTC. Full variable domain (outside the CDR3, taken from reference TRBV28 and TRBJ2-7): DVKVTQSSRYLVKRTGEKVFLECVQDMDHENMFWYRQDPGLGLRLIYFSYDVKMKEKGDIPEGYSVSREKKERFSLILESASTNQTSMYLCASSQGAIFYEQYFGPGTRLTVT.

The rearrangement uses TRBV30 and TRBJ2-7, with a possible D match to TRBD2 (5 bases). CDR3 length: 15 residues. The germline CDR1 and CDR2 sequences are GTSNPN and SVGIG (reference sequence). V was shortened by 0 bases and J by 5 bases, with 17 bases between the two germline ends. The CDR3 nucleotides read TGTGCCTGGAGTGTACACGCGGGTCCAGGCGACGAGCAGTACTTC. Its protein is CAWSVHAGPGDEQYF.

The chain has TRBV7-9 and TRBJ2-2, with 8 bases identical to TRBD1. The CDR3 runs to 15 residues. Germline values: CDR1 SEHNR, CDR2 FQNEAQ (reference sequence). V was clipped by 5 bases and J by 5 bases; unmatched bases: 7. CDR3 sequence reads: CASSRRTGNTGELFF. Written as DNA, the CDR3 is TGTGCCAGCAGCCGAAGGACAGGGAATACCGGGGAGCTGTTTTTT.

The chain uses TRBV30 and TRBJ1-1; D is unclear. Germline-derived CDR1 and CDR2 are GTSNPN and SVGIG (reference sequence). The CDR3 length is 13 residues. V lost 5 bases and J 4 bases, leaving 14 bases between the germline ends. CDR3 residues: CAWAPMGGTEAFF. The CDR3 DNA reads TGTGCCTGGGCCCCAATGGGCGGCACTGAAGCTTTCTTT.

CDR3 nucleotides: TGTGCCAGCAGCTCAGGGCGGGAGACCTCCTACGAGCAGTACTTC. Protein: CASSSGRETSYEQYF. V gene TRBV13 combines with J gene TRBJ2-7; 7 bases match TRBD2. V shed 4 bases, J shed 0 bases, and the junction held 6 bases outside the gene matches. The CDR3 contains 15 residues. Germline V CDR1 and CDR2: PRHDT, FYEKMQ (reference sequence).

This clone was seen a single time. The CDR3 DNA reads TGTGCCAGCACCCACGGGGCTACCTACAATGAGCAGTTCTTC. Translating gives CASTHGATYNEQFF. The J gene is TRBJ2-1, the V gene TRBV7-9; perhaps D is TRBD1 or TRBD2 (5 bases each). The germline V and J ends were trimmed by 7 bases and 2 bases, with 12 bases remaining between them. The CDR3 runs 14 residues. Germline values: CDR1 SEHNR, CDR2 FQNEAQ (reference sequence). Variable domain in full (rest from reference TRBV7-9 and TRBJ2-1): DTGVSQNPRHKITKRGQNVTFRCDPISEHNRLYWYRQTLGQGPEFLTYFQNEAQLEKSRLLSDRFSAERPKGSFSTLEIQRTEQGDSAMYLCASTHGATYNEQFFGPGTRLTVL.

Turning to this clone: The same CDR3 also results from other DNA sequences found in this sample. J is TRBJ2-7 and V is TRBV6-5, with D tentatively TRBD1 or TRBD2 (5 bases each). The CDR3 is 14 residues long. Germline assignment: CDR1 MNHEY and CDR2 SVGAGI. The V and J ends lost 0 bases and 3 bases respectively, with 9 bases between them. The CDR3, as DNA: TGTGCCAGCAGTTACTCGCCAGGGAGCTACGAGCAGTACTTC. Its translation: CASSYSPGSYEQYF.

The V and J genes are TRBV27 and TRBJ1-6, with 9 bases identical to TRBD1. Germline CDR1 reads MNHEY; CDR2 reads SMNVEV (reference sequence). Trimming at V came to 8 bases and at J to 4 bases, leaving 27 bases not matched to a gene. This CDR3 is 22 amino acids long. The CDR3 region has the DNA TGTGCCAGCGACACCGGGACAGGGAATACCCCACCGAACGTACTTTATAATTCACCCCTCCACTTT. Encoded protein: CASDTGTGNTPPNVLYNSPLHF.

The genes are TRBV10-3 and TRBJ1-5; a possible D gene is TRBD1 (5 bases). The CDR3 is 15 residues long. V shed 3 bases and J shed 3 bases, with 12 bases lying between them. Germline V gene data show CDR1 as ENHRY and CDR2 as SYGVKD. The CDR3 protein is CAISDSGVDNQPQHF. CDR3 coding DNA: TGTGCCATCAGTGACTCGGGGGTGGACAATCAGCCCCAGCATTTT.

This rearrangement joins TRBV21-1 to TRBJ1-2. TRBV21-1 is reported as a pseudogene. The CDR3 is 11 amino acids. The CDR3 DNA sequence: TGTGCCAGCACCCGGATGGTTGGCTACACCTTC. Its translation: CASTRMVGYTF.

This chain uses TRBV5-4 with TRBJ1-2, with TRBD1 matching 9 bases. V lost 3 bases and J lost 3; bases outside the gene matches: 0. Germline loops: CDR1 SGHNT, CDR2 YYREEE (reference sequence). This CDR3 comprises 13 residues. DNA for the CDR3: TGTGCCAGCAGCTGGACAGGGGACTATGGCTACACCTTC. It codes for CASSWTGDYGYTF.

This chain connects TRBV10-3 to TRBJ2-5, with 10 bases that match TRBD2. CDR3 length: 17 residues. V lost 0 bases, J lost 2 bases, and 6 bases stayed unmatched. CDR1 and CDR2 from the germline V gene are ENHRY and SYGVKD. The CDR3 DNA follows: TGTGCCATCAGTGAGTCGACCGGGGGACTAGCGCAAGAGACCCAGTACTTC. It specifies CAISESTGGLAQETQYF.

The chain has TRBV5-4 and TRBJ1-6; a possible D gene is TRBD1 (6 bases). CDR1 and CDR2 (germline): SGHNT, YYREEE (reference sequence). The CDR3 has 17 residues. V was shortened by 3 bases and J by 3 bases, with 16 bases between the two germline ends. The CDR3: CASSSDLQGGYNSPLHF. As DNA, the CDR3 is TGTGCCAGCAGCTCGGACTTACAAGGGGGCTATAATTCACCCCTCCACTTT.

The chain has TRBV12-2 and TRBJ2-7; the table's D call, TRBD2, was not checked against the DNA. TRBV12-2 is listed as a pseudogene. CDR3 length: 16 residues. The DNA of the CDR3 is TGTGCAAGTCGCTTATTACCCGGACTAGCGGTCTACGAGCAGTACTTC. It translates to CASRLLPGLAVYEQYF.

The V call is TRBV10-1, the J call TRBJ1-1; TRBD1 might be the D (5 bases). CDR1 is WNHNN, CDR2 SYGVQD, per germline (reference sequence). V was pared by 11 bases and J by 5 bases, with 27 bases between. The length of the CDR3 is 16 residues. The CDR3 sequence: CAGPGRLSPMGTEAFF. CDR3 sequence (DNA): TGCGCCGGTCCGGGACGACTAAGCCCGATGGGTACTGAAGCTTTCTTT.

With regard to this clone: Other DNA sequences in the sample encode the same CDR3. V usage is TRBV28 and J usage is TRBJ2-7; D ambiguous. CDR3 length equals 12 residues. Germline-derived CDR1 and CDR2 are MDHEN and SYDVKM. Trimming left V 1 base short and J 6 bases short, with 7 bases between. The chain's CDR3 is CASSLYGREQYF. The CDR3 DNA reads as TGTGCCAGCAGTTTATACGGGCGCGAGCAGTACTTC.

The J gene is TRBJ2-7, the V gene TRBV4-1; D unclear. The CDR3 is 14 residues long. CDR1 and CDR2 (germline): MGHRA, YSYEKL. V shed 2 bases and J shed 0 bases, with 8 bases lying between them. This CDR3 is CASSQLQASYEQYF. In nucleotides, the CDR3 is TGCGCCAGCAGCCAACTACAAGCCTCCTACGAGCAGTACTTC.

This chain joins TRBV4-1 and TRBJ2-3; 9 positions agree with TRBD2. The CDR3 is 15 residues long. V dropped 7 bases and J dropped 5; count of bases not matched to a gene: 10. Germline CDR1 is MGHRA and CDR2 is YSYEKL. Written as DNA, the CDR3 is TGCGCCAGCACCCTGGCGGGAGGGCCGGGAGATACGCAGTATTTT. As protein: CASTLAGGPGDTQYF.

V and J are TRBV5-6 and TRBJ1-1, with a weak D call TRBD1 (5 bases). V lost 3 bases and J lost 3, with 12 bases in between. Germline assignment: CDR1 SGHDT and CDR2 YYEEEE. This CDR3 has 14 residues. CDR3 sequence reads: CASSSGTGHTEAFF. The CDR3 bases are TGTGCCAGCAGCTCCGGAACAGGTCACACTGAAGCTTTCTTT.

The V call is TRBV30, the J call TRBJ2-7; 7 bases match TRBD1. Germline CDR1 GTSNPN, CDR2 SVGIG (reference sequence). The trim removed 8 bases at V and 7 bases at J, leaving 17 bases unmatched. The CDR3 covers 14 residues. The CDR3 here is CAGSPGQGVEEQYF. The CDR3 region has the DNA TGTGCCGGAAGCCCCGGCCAGGGGGTAGAAGAGCAGTACTTC.

The rearrangement joins TRBV6-5 to TRBJ1-1; TRBD1 is a possible D gene (5 bases). Trimming cost V 7 bases and J 1 base, with 16 bases left between them. The CDR3 has 15 residues. Germline V gives CDR1 MNHEY, CDR2 SVGAGI. Here the CDR3 reads CASNHPSTENTEAFF. CDR3 in DNA: TGTGCCAGCAACCATCCCTCGACAGAGAACACTGAAGCTTTCTTT.

The chain carries TRBV15 and TRBJ2-2, with D possibly matching TRBD2 (5 bases). The CDR3 is 16 residues long. From germline, CDR1 is LNHNV and CDR2 YYDKDF (reference sequence). V dropped 0 bases and J dropped 1 base, with 9 bases sitting between them. The DNA of the CDR3 is TGTGCCACCAGCAGAGAGGACCGGGAGAACACCGGGGAGCTGTTTTTT. Amino acid sequence: CATSREDRENTGELFF.

V is TRBV6-1 and J is TRBJ1-6, with D possibly matching TRBD1 (5 bases). The V gene's germline CDR1 is MNHNS and CDR2 SASEGT. V was shortened by 3 bases and J by 0 bases, with 9 bases between the two germline ends. This CDR3 is built from 16 residues. The CDR3 is CASSDRDASYNSPLHF. CDR3 DNA: TGTGCCAGCAGTGATCGGGACGCCTCCTATAATTCACCCCTCCACTTT.

The CDR3 bases are TGTGCCAGCAGTCAGATACCGATGAACACTGAAGCTTTCTTT. It codes for CASSQIPMNTEAFF. This chain links TRBV27 with TRBJ1-1; D is uncertain. Germline V lookup: CDR1 MNHEY, CDR2 SMNVEV (reference sequence). This CDR3 is built from 14 residues. Trimming took off 5 bases at V and 0 bases at J, with 10 bases between the two ends.

J is TRBJ2-3 and V is TRBV9; TRBD2 matches 7 bases. V lost 2 bases, J lost 2 bases, and 8 bases stayed unmatched. This CDR3 has 16 amino acids. Germline CDR1 reads SGDLS; CDR2 reads YYNGEE. CDR3 sequence reads: CASSVAGAGDTDTQYF. The DNA for the CDR3 is TGTGCCAGCAGCGTCGCTGGGGCGGGGGACACAGATACGCAGTATTTT.

V gene TRBV5-6 combines with J gene TRBJ2-7; D remains unclear. Deletions cut 0 bases from V and 3 bases from J, with 7 bases between. Germline V gene lookup returns CDR1 SGHDT and CDR2 YYEEEE. The CDR3 runs to 13 residues. Written as DNA, the CDR3 is TGTGCCAGCAGCTTGGTTTCTCTCTACGAGCAGTACTTC. This translates into CASSLVSLYEQYF.